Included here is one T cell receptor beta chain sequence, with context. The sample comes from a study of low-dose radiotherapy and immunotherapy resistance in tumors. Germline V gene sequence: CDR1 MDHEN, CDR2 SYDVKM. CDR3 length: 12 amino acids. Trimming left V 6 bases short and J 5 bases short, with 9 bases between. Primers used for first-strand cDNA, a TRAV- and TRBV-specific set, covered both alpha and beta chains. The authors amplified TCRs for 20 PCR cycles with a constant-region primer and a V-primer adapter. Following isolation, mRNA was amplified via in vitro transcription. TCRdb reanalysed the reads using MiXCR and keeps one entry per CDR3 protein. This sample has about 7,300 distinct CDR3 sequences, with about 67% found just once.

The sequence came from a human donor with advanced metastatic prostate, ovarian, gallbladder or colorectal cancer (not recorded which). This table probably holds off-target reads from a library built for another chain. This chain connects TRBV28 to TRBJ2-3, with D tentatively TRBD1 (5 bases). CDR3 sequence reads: CASRGVEDTQYF. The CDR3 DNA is TGTGCCAGCAGAGGGGTCGAAGATACGCAGTATTTT.